The 15 T cell receptor beta chains below come from one sample, sequenced in a study of molecular identifiers for immune sequencing clone quantification. MiXCR, run by TCRdb on the PCR reads, gives a single entry per CDR3 protein. The sample yields approximately 550,000 distinct CDR3 sequences, less than 30% seen once. Sequenced input: naive CD8+ T cells from blood, with Jurkat cell RNA spiked in. Sample subset: FACS-sorted CD8+CD4-CCR7+CD45RA+ naive T cells. The receptor source for this set is a human donor in good health. Some libraries in this study had Jurkat cell RNA spiked in.

This clonotype was counted ten times or more. The chain recombines TRBV6-5 with TRBJ2-5; the match to TRBD1 covers 7 bases. Unmatched junction bases numbered 8, after V lost 5 bases and J lost 2 bases. This CDR3 has 15 amino acids. Germline V gene data show CDR1 as MNHEY and CDR2 as SVGAGI. The CDR3 loop reads CASSPGDSDQETQYF. In DNA, the CDR3 is TGTGCCAGCAGTCCCGGGGACAGTGATCAAGAGACCCAGTACTTC.

As regards this clonotype: The final CDR3 position lacks the conserved phenylalanine or tryptophan, pointing to a likely read error. The chain links TRBV4-3 to TRBJ1-3; D is unresolved. There are 15 residues in the CDR3. CDR1 and CDR2 from the germline V gene are LGHNA and YSLEER. With 0 bases removed from V and 2 bases from J, the gap between germline ends came to 8 bases. This CDR3 reads CASSQEGGAGNTIYS. The DNA for the CDR3 is TGCGCCAGCAGCCAAGAAGGTGGAGCTGGAAACACCATATATTCT.

This clonotype was detected a few times. The chain recombines TRBV9 with TRBJ2-5; 8 nucleotides line up with TRBD1. Germline V gives CDR1 SGDLS, CDR2 YYNGEE. The length of the CDR3 is 16 residues. The ends lost 3 bases at V and 0 bases at J; junction bases unmatched: 7. DNA for the CDR3: TGTGCCAGCAGCGCTACAGGGGGGAGGTACCAAGAGACCCAGTACTTC. It is translated as CASSATGGRYQETQYF. Based on the CDR3 plus reference TRBV9 and TRBJ2-5, the full variable domain is DSGVTQTPKHLITATGQRVTLRCSPRSGDLSVYWYQQSLDQGLQFLIQYYNGEERAKGNILERFSAQQFPDLHSELNLSSLELGDSALYFCASSATGGRYQETQYFGPGTRLLVL.

This clonotype was seen more than once but under ten times. The genes are TRBV20-1 and TRBJ1-5, with a weak D call TRBD1 (5 bases). The CDR3 loop spans 14 amino acids. Germline CDR1 and CDR2: DFQATT and SNEGSKA (reference sequence). Trimming took off 1 base at V and 9 bases at J, with 16 bases between the two ends. The CDR3: CSARALFEGVPQHF. Written as DNA, the CDR3 is TGCAGTGCTAGAGCCCTTTTTGAAGGGGTGCCCCAGCATTTT.

This clonotype was seen more than once but under ten times. This chain joins TRBV20-1 and TRBJ2-7, with 9 bases matching TRBD2. The CDR3 is 15 residues long. CDR1 DFQATT and CDR2 SNEGSKA come from the germline V gene (reference sequence). The ends lost 1 base at V and 3 bases at J; junction bases unmatched: 7. CDR3 bases: TGCAGTGCTAGAGGTCAGGTGACTAGCGGCTACGAGCAGTACTTC. This gives the protein CSARGQVTSGYEQYF.

This clonotype was seen only a few times. Here the CDR3 DNA reads TGTGCCAGCAGCTTCAGTCCGAGCTCCTACAATGAGCAGTTCTTC. Protein product: CASSFSPSSYNEQFF. The chain couples TRBV11-3 to TRBJ2-1; no firm D call. The CDR3 length is 15 residues. Germline CDR1 and CDR2: SGHNT and YENEEA. V was shortened by 3 bases and J by 0 bases, with 9 bases between the two germline ends.

The V gene is TRBV6-2 or TRBV6-3, the J gene TRBJ1-1, with D perhaps TRBD1 (6 bases). Germline V gives CDR1 MNHEY, CDR2 SVGEGT. With 6 bases removed from V and 5 bases from J, the gap between germline ends came to 19 bases. The CDR3 contains 15 residues. CDR3 residues: CASRPVTGGVTEAFF. CDR3 bases: TGTGCCAGCAGACCTGTGACGGGGGGCGTTACTGAAGCTTTCTTT.

In the case of this clonotype: This may stem from a read error, because a much larger clone lies one nucleotide away. The chain links TRBV5-1 to TRBJ2-7; tentative D call: TRBD2 (7 bases). Trimming left V 3 bases short and J 3 bases short, with 16 bases between. This CDR3 has 15 amino acids. Germline V CDR1 and CDR2: SGHRS, YFSETQ. The CDR3 DNA reads as TGCGCCAGCAGCTCCGGACACGGGGGGCTCTACGAGCAGTACTTC. Its translation is CASSSGHGGLYEQYF.

The chain recombines TRBV12-3 or TRBV12-4 with TRBJ2-1; 7 bases are a match to TRBD2. The CDR3 spans 17 residues. J was trimmed by 4 bases and V by 5 bases; bases with no gene match: 14. Here the CDR3 reads CASSPPRLAAAYNEQFF. Here the CDR3 DNA reads TGTGCCAGCAGTCCTCCCCGACTAGCCGCCGCTTACAATGAGCAGTTCTTC.

This chain connects TRBV6-6 to TRBJ1-1; TRBD1 might be the D (5 bases). V lost 0 bases and J lost 0, with 8 bases in between. The CDR3 totals 15 residues. CDR1 MNHNY and CDR2 SVGAGI come from the germline V gene (reference sequence). CDR3 protein: CASSYSPGMNTEAFF. In nucleotides, the CDR3 is TGTGCCAGCAGTTACTCGCCAGGGATGAACACTGAAGCTTTCTTT.

This chain connects TRBV30 to TRBJ2-7, with 7 positions matching TRBD1. The CDR3 has 12 residues. The germline V gene has CDR1 GTSNPN and CDR2 SVGIG (reference sequence). Losses at the gene ends were 2 bases for V and 2 bases for J; bases not matched to a gene: 0. The CDR3 nucleotides read TGTGCCTGGAGTCAGGGGGCCTACGAGCAGTACTTC. It translates to CAWSQGAYEQYF.

On this clonotype: With a much larger clone just one base away, this may be a read error. This CDR3 fails to terminate in the conserved phenylalanine or tryptophan, so it likely reflects a read error. The genes are TRBV28 and TRBJ2-5, with no clear D. Deletions cut 6 bases from V and 7 bases from J, with 15 bases between. The germline V gene has CDR1 MDHEN and CDR2 SYDVKM. The CDR3 totals 13 residues. As DNA, the CDR3 is TGTGCCAGCAGGTCCGTCACAGTGAGGACCCAGTACTCC. Its translation is CASRSVTVRTQYS.

Turning to this clonotype: A much larger clone differs from this one at a single base, so this may be a read error. This chain connects TRBV7-2 to TRBJ2-5; weak D call: TRBD2 (5 bases). The germline V gene encodes CDR1 SGHTA and CDR2 FQGNSA. CDR3 length: 16 residues. CDR3 coding DNA: TGTGCCAGCAGCATAGCGCTCGGCGGGTACCAAGAGACCCAGTACTTC. Its protein is CASSIALGGYQETQYF.

This clonotype was seen only a few times. The gene calls are TRBV24-1 and TRBJ1-5; possibly TRBD1 for D (5 bases). CDR3 length: 15 residues. V gave up 4 bases and J gave up 6 bases, with 15 bases separating them. The V gene's germline CDR1 is KGHDR and CDR2 SFDVKD. DNA for the CDR3: TGTGCCACCAGTGAGGGAGGGGATGGTGGTCAGCCCCAGCATTTT. Translated: CATSEGGDGGQPQHF.

The chain couples TRBV25-1 to TRBJ2-7; 7 bases are shared with TRBD1. The junction had 8 bases not matched to a gene; V was cut back by 6 bases and J by 0 bases. The CDR3 runs 15 residues. Per the germline V gene, CDR1 is MGHDK and CDR2 is SYGVNS. CDR3 in amino acids: CASSLSRGLSYEQYF. CDR3 coding DNA: TGTGCCAGCAGCCTCTCAAGGGGGCTCTCCTACGAGCAGTACTTC.